Listed here is a single T cell receptor (beta chain). This sample was included in a study of blood T cell repertoires in COVID-19. Across the study: Collection of acute and convalescent COVID-19 samples took place in the United States, Italy and Spain. PBMCs, B-cell-depleted T cells, or T cells were the source of the cDNA or gDNA that made up the material.

Per the study methods: The authors estimated nucleated cell counts from reference gene primer amplification. Libraries were prepared by immunoSEQ multiplex PCR; TCRdb keeps only in-frame clonotypes and omits some of them. The V and J calls and clone size come from that table; D and trimming were worked out from the DNA. The sample has fewer than 250,000 clones; roughly 80% are singletons. Trimming left V 3 bases short and J 5 bases short, with 10 bases between. This CDR3 is built from 13 residues. The sequence derives from a woman aged 80 or over with acute or convalescent COVID-19. The sample taken for sequencing was peripheral blood. The V and J genes are TRBV12-3 or TRBV12-4 and TRBJ2-5; maybe TRBD2 (5 bases). For the CDR3, the DNA is TGTGCCAGCAGTTTCGGGGTGGGGGAGACCCAGTACTTC. Translating it yields CASSFGVGETQYF.